Presented here are 21 T cell receptor beta chains from one specimen sequenced in a study of blood T cell repertoires in COVID-19. TCRdb's copy holds only in-frame clones and misses some; the assay was immunoSEQ multiplex PCR. The sample lists approximately 280,000 clones, roughly 85% occurring once. Input material: peripheral blood. The source of these receptors is a man aged 50 or older with active or convalescent COVID-19.

The chain employs TRBV19 and TRBJ1-5; D remains unclear. Trimming cost V 7 bases and J 7 bases, with 23 bases left between them. This CDR3 comprises 16 residues. Germline V CDR1 and CDR2: LNHDA, SQIVND (reference sequence). The CDR3 loop is CASMPVIAGGLQPQHF. The CDR3 region has the DNA TGTGCCAGTATGCCCGTCATTGCAGGAGGGTTGCAGCCCCAGCATTTT.

The rearrangement uses TRBV5-1 and TRBJ2-1; 10 bases match TRBD1. The CDR3 is 15 residues long. V lost 3 bases to trimming and J lost 10 bases; unmatched junction nucleotides: 10. Germline V lookup: CDR1 SGHRS, CDR2 YFSETQ. DNA of the CDR3: TGCGCCAGCAGCTCCCGGGACAGGGGAGGCCGAGAGCAGTTCTTC. Its translation: CASSSRDRGGREQFF.

The chain employs TRBV3-1 (or the pseudogene TRBV3-2) and TRBJ2-3, with TRBD2 matching 8 bases. The J segment lost 3 bases and the V segment lost 0 bases, leaving 5 bases of the junction unmatched. Germline V CDR1 and CDR2: LGHDT, YNNKEL (reference sequence). This CDR3 region has 16 residues. The CDR3 protein is CASSQEIGLATDTQYF. As DNA, the CDR3 is TGTGCCAGCAGCCAAGAAATCGGACTAGCAACAGATACGCAGTATTTT.

This clone appeared many times. This rearrangement joins TRBV9 to TRBJ2-7; 7 positions agree with TRBD2. The CDR3 has 15 residues. Germline V gene sequence: CDR1 SGDLS, CDR2 YYNGEE. The V gene end was trimmed by 4 bases and the J gene end by 6 bases; junction bases not matched to a gene: 13. This CDR3 reads CASSPTGLAETEQYF. The CDR3 DNA reads as TGTGCCAGCAGCCCCACGGGGCTAGCGGAGACCGAGCAGTACTTC.

This chain connects TRBV14 to TRBJ1-2, with 8 bases fitting TRBD1. Germline loops: CDR1 SGHDN, CDR2 FVKESK. The CDR3 extends over 14 amino acids. The V and J ends lost 1 base and 8 bases, in that order; junction bases with no gene match: 6. CDR3 residues: CASSQGTGPYGYTF. In nucleotides, the CDR3 is TGTGCCAGCAGCCAAGGGACAGGGCCCTACGGCTACACCTTC.

The chain employs TRBV3-1 (or the pseudogene TRBV3-2) and TRBJ1-1; D unclear. V was pared by 6 bases and J by 11 bases, with 16 bases between. The CDR3 has 12 residues. From germline, CDR1 is LGHDT and CDR2 YNNKEL (reference sequence). The CDR3 sequence is CASRVGAGAAFF. As DNA, the CDR3 is TGTGCCAGCAGGGTCGGCGCGGGCGCGGCTTTCTTT.

The rearrangement joins TRBV7-2 to TRBJ2-5; D may be TRBD2 (6 bases). There are 11 residues in the CDR3. Trimming removed 4 bases from V and 13 bases from J, with 13 bases in between. CDR1 is SGHTA, CDR2 FQGNSA, per germline. The CDR3 sequence: CASSYGGDGYF. The CDR3 region has the DNA TGTGCCAGCAGCTATGGCGGGGACGGGTACTTC.

The genes are TRBV5-7 and TRBJ1-2, with TRBD1 matching over 9 bases. TRBV5-7 is annotated as an ORF whose role is uncertain. This CDR3 contains 16 residues. The ends lost 0 bases at V and 8 bases at J; junction bases unmatched: 11. The CDR3 loop reads CASSLAGTGPSEGYTF. The DNA for the CDR3 is TGTGCCAGCAGCTTGGCGGGGACAGGGCCATCGGAGGGCTACACCTTC.

The rearrangement links TRBV19 to TRBJ2-7; D remains ambiguous. The ends were cut back, 4 bases at V and 3 bases at J, with 7 bases in the middle. CDR1 is LNHDA and CDR2 is SQIVND in the germline V gene (reference sequence). CDR3 length equals 12 residues. The CDR3 sequence is CASSTVGYEQYF. The CDR3 nucleotides read TGTGCCAGTAGTACCGTCGGCTACGAGCAGTACTTC.

This clone was detected a few times. The V gene is TRBV21-1, the J gene TRBJ1-1. TRBV21-1 is classified as a pseudogene. CDR3 size: 12 residues. This chain's CDR3 is CASSLGGAEAFF. The CDR3 nucleotides read TGTGCCAGCAGCCTTGGCGGGGCTGAAGCTTTCTTT.

The gene calls are TRBV5-6 and TRBJ1-5; tentative D call: TRBD1 (5 bases). Germline CDR1 is SGHDT and CDR2 is YYEEEE. Deletions cut 4 bases from V and 8 bases from J, with 13 bases between. The CDR3 covers 13 residues. The DNA for the CDR3 is TGTGCCAGCAGCGCAGGGTCAAAGGAGCCCCAGCATTTT. Translated, it gives CASSAGSKEPQHF.

The rearrangement uses TRBV9 and TRBJ2-2, with 8 bases lining up with TRBD2. The CDR3 is made up of 15 amino acids. Per germline, CDR1 SGDLS and CDR2 YYNGEE. J was trimmed by 5 bases and V by 2 bases; bases with no gene match: 5. CDR3 DNA sequence: TGTGCCAGCAGCGTTAGCGGGATGTTAACCGGGGAGCTGTTTTTT. This sequence encodes CASSVSGMLTGELFF.

The gene calls are TRBV7-7 and TRBJ2-7; 11 bases are shared with TRBD2. Trimming at V came to 4 bases and at J to 0 bases, leaving 14 bases not matched to a gene. In germline, CDR1 is SSHAT, CDR2 FNYEAQ (reference sequence). The CDR3 spans 19 residues. CDR3 in amino acids: CASSSPITSGSSSSYEQYF. In nucleotides, the CDR3 is TGTGCCAGCAGCTCCCCCATCACTAGCGGGAGTTCCTCCTCCTACGAGCAGTACTTC. Full variable domain (rest looked up from reference TRBV7-7 and TRBJ2-7): GAGVSQSPRYKVTKRGQDVTLRCDPISSHATLYWYQQALGQGPEFLTYFNYEAQPDKSGLPSDRFSAERPEGSISTLTIQRTEQRDSAMYRCASSSPITSGSSSSYEQYFGPGTRLTVT.

The CDR3 spells CASSLSANQPQHF. CDR3 DNA: TGTGCCAGCAGCTTGTCAGCGAATCAGCCCCAGCATTTT. V usage is TRBV5-8 and J usage is TRBJ1-5, with D hard to call. The CDR3 spans 13 residues. The germline V and J ends were trimmed by 1 base and 4 bases, with 6 bases remaining between them. The germline V gene encodes CDR1 SGHTS and CDR2 YDEGEE.

This clone occurred a few times. This chain connects TRBV14 to TRBJ2-1, with a possible D match to TRBD2 (5 bases). This CDR3 has 14 residues. With 0 bases removed from V and 6 bases from J, the gap between germline ends came to 9 bases. Germline lookup yields CDR1 SGHDN and CDR2 FVKESK. CDR3 region: CASSQDRGTNEQFF. Here the CDR3 DNA reads TGTGCCAGCAGCCAAGATCGGGGAACCAATGAGCAGTTCTTC.

The gene calls are TRBV7-3 and TRBJ1-4; no firm D call. This CDR3 is 13 amino acids long. Germline V lookup: CDR1 SGHTA, CDR2 FQGTGA. V was trimmed by 10 bases and J by 9 bases, leaving 18 bases between them. CDR3 bases: TGTGCCACCCGCACCCCTAGTCATCAAAAACTGTTTTTT. Its protein is CATRTPSHQKLFF.

The gene calls are TRBV5-1 and TRBJ2-1; no firm D call. Trimming took 0 bases from V and 7 from J, leaving 14 bases between them. This CDR3 has 15 residues. CDR1 and CDR2 (germline): SGHRS, YFSETQ. Written as DNA, the CDR3 is TGCGCCAGCAGCTTGGTATCAGGAACTGTTAATGAGCAGTTCTTC. Protein: CASSLVSGTVNEQFF.

For this clone: The identical CDR3 is also encoded by other nucleotide sequences in the sample. This chain links TRBV6-5 with TRBJ2-2, with D tentatively TRBD2 (6 bases). Germline assignment: CDR1 MNHEY and CDR2 SVGAGI. V was pared by 2 bases and J by 6 bases, with 13 bases between. This CDR3 comprises 15 residues. CDR3 coding DNA: TGTGCCAGCAGTTACAGCCTCACTAGCCCCGGGGAGCTGTTTTTT. Residues: CASSYSLTSPGELFF.

This chain joins TRBV5-1 and TRBJ2-7; TRBD1 matches at 12 bases. Germline CDR1 and CDR2: SGHRS and YFSETQ. The CDR3 length is 14 residues. V was pared by 5 bases and J by 5 bases, with 5 bases of the junction left unmatched. The CDR3 DNA reads as TGCGCCAGCAGGGGACAGGGGGCCGTGGACGAGCAGTACTTC. This gives the protein CASRGQGAVDEQYF.

This CDR3 reads CASSSIGQDTEAFF. The CDR3 nucleotides read TGCGCCAGCAGCTCAATAGGACAGGACACTGAAGCTTTCTTT. The chain carries TRBV5-1 and TRBJ1-1; the match to TRBD1 covers 7 bases. V shed 3 bases and J 3 bases; nucleotides not matched to a gene: 5. In germline, CDR1 is SGHRS, CDR2 YFSETQ. The CDR3 contains 14 residues.

The chain links TRBV7-9 to TRBJ2-1; TRBD2 matches 8 bases. The CDR3 extends over 12 amino acids. Unmatched junction bases numbered 9, after V lost 8 bases and J lost 12 bases. Per germline, CDR1 SEHNR and CDR2 FQNEAQ (reference sequence). The CDR3 spells CASSTPRGGQFF. CDR3 coding DNA: TGTGCCAGCTCAACCCCCCGGGGGGGGCAGTTCTTC.